This T cell receptor beta chain was obtained from a study of T cells in Graves' hyperthyroidism and ophthalmopathy. As to this clonotype: Its antigen is still unknown. This may arise from a read error, as a much more abundant clone is one base away. No conserved phenylalanine or tryptophan ends this CDR3, so it is likely a read error.

This CDR3 contains 15 residues. With 2 bases removed from V and 2 bases from J, the gap between germline ends came to 16 bases. Looked up from germline, CDR1 is DFQATT and CDR2 is SNEGSKA (reference sequence). The CDR3 regions of TCR beta were amplified from RNA transcripts. The primer set for the first-round RT-PCR of the TCR CDR3 was HTBI. TCRdb fed the multiplex PCR reads into MiXCR, producing one record per CDR3 protein. The sample comprises about 370,000 distinct CDR3 sequences, 13% to 15% of which are singletons, and roughly 19% rests with the top ten. Study results and limitations: Within blood appeared most thyroid clonotypes that had expanded above 0.001. A 13 V-J model separated ophthalmopathy from stable hyperthyroidism.

The clonotype was recovered from a woman aged 60-75 years with Graves' ophthalmopathy. The chain uses TRBV20-1 and TRBJ2-7; TRBD1 or TRBD2 may be the D gene (5 bases each). The source material was blood. Here the CDR3 DNA reads TGCAGTGCTAGACGGGACGTCCAAAGGGCCTACGAGCAGTACCTC. As protein: CSARRDVQRAYEQYL.